The 6 T cell receptor beta chains below were found in one sample sequenced in a study of T cell responses to AZD1222 COVID-19 vaccine. The repertoire was sequenced with immunoSEQ multiplex PCR; TCRdb's copy has only in-frame clones and lacks some. The repertoire has more than 95,000 clones, more than 85% of them found once; the top ten carry 5%. The material was peripheral blood, obtained on day 0 of AZD1222 vaccination. These receptor sequences come from an adult in good health.

The chain employs TRBV2 and TRBJ1-6; D perhaps matches TRBD1 (6 bases). Trimming took 6 bases from V and 6 from J, leaving 12 bases between them. This CDR3 has 14 amino acids. Germline values: CDR1 SNHLY, CDR2 FYNNEI. CDR3 bases: TGTGCCAGCAGCAACAGGGTCGGTAATTCACCCCTCCACTTT. This encodes CASSNRVGNSPLHF.

This clone was counted a few times. The rearrangement links TRBV2 to TRBJ1-4; 7 nucleotides match TRBD1. The CDR3 runs to 15 residues. In germline, CDR1 is SNHLY, CDR2 FYNNEI. Unmatched junction bases numbered 9, after V lost 7 bases and J lost 4 bases. CDR3 nucleotides: TGTGCCAGCATTATACCCCGGGACAGTAATGAAAAACTGTTTTTT. Protein sequence: CASIIPRDSNEKLFF.

CDR3 loop: CAIRGASGSDEQFF. The CDR3 DNA follows: TGTGCCATCAGGGGGGCTAGCGGGAGCGATGAGCAGTTCTTC. The chain joins TRBV10-3 to TRBJ2-1; 10 positions agree with TRBD2. V shed 6 bases, J shed 8 bases, and the junction held 7 bases outside the gene matches. The CDR3 runs 14 residues. The germline gives CDR1 ENHRY, CDR2 SYGVKD.

The chain employs TRBV5-4 and TRBJ2-2, with no clear D. The germline V and J ends were trimmed by 1 base and 2 bases, with 6 bases remaining between them. Germline CDR1 is SGHNT and CDR2 is YYREEE (reference sequence). CDR3 length: 14 residues. CDR3 sequence (DNA): TGTGCCAGCAGCTTGAAGTTAAACACCGGGGAGCTGTTTTTT. It translates to CASSLKLNTGELFF.

The chain combines TRBV3-1 (or the pseudogene TRBV3-2) with TRBJ2-5; perhaps TRBD1 as D (5 bases). The CDR3 is 14 residues long. The V end lost 4 bases, the J end lost 7 bases, and 16 bases lay between the germline ends. Germline V lookup: CDR1 LGHDT, CDR2 YNNKEL (reference sequence). CDR3 protein: CASSPSIRQGTQYF. DNA for the CDR3: TGTGCCAGCAGCCCCTCTATACGCCAGGGGACCCAGTACTTC.

On this clone itself: This same CDR3 is encoded by further DNA sequences in the sample. The V gene is TRBV9, the J gene TRBJ1-2; maybe TRBD1 (5 bases). V was shortened by 3 bases and J by 0 bases, with 6 bases between the two germline ends. Germline loops: CDR1 SGDLS, CDR2 YYNGEE. This CDR3 has 13 residues. In nucleotides, the CDR3 is TGTGCCAGCAGCGCGGGGCCTAACTATGGCTACACCTTC. Translating it yields CASSAGPNYGYTF.